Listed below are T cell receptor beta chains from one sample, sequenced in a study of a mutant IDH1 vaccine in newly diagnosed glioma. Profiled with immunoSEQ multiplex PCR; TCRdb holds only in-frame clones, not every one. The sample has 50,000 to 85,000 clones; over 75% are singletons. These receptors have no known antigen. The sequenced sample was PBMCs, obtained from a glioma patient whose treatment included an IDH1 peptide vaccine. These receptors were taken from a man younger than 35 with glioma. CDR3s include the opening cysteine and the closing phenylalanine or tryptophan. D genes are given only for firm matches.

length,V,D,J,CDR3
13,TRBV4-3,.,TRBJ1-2,CASSHTGYYGYTF
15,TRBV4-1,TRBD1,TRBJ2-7,CASSQTGQGNYEQYF
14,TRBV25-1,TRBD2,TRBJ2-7,CASSSWRGSYEQYF
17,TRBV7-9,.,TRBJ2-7,CASSSLSTEDPSYEQYF
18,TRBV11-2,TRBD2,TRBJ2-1,CASSGSGRARRNYNEQFF
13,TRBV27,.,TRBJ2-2,CASTPIATGELFF
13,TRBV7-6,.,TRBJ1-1,CATSQEVWTEAFF
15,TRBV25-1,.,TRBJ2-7,CASSDPRQASYEQYF
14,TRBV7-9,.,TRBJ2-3,CASSLAPSTDTQYF
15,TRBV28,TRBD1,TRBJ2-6,CASSLQGSGANVLTF
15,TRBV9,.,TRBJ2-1,CASSDRDGTYNEQFF
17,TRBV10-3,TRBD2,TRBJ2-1,CAISEPASGGTVNEQFF
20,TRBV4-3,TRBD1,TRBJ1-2,CASSQEVQQPDRGHHYGYTF
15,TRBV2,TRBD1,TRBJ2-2,CASSWDRANTGELFF
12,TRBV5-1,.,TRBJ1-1,CASSEIDTEAFF
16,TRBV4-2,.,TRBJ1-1,CASSWVRGRANTEAFF
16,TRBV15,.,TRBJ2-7,CATSSFQAGTSYEQYF
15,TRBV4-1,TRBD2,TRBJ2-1,CASREGTSLGNEQFF
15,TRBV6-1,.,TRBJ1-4,CASSEIRTFNEKLFF
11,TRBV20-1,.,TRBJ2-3,CSILQGDTQYF
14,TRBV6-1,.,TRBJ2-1,CASSEGGGGDEQFF
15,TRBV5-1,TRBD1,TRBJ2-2,CASSNGQGDTGELFF
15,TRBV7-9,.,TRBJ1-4,CASSLGQAFNEKLFF
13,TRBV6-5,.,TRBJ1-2,CASSYGTFYGYTF
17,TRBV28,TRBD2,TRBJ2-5,CASSSYTGTSTKETQYF
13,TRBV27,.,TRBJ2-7,CASSLGLSYEQYF
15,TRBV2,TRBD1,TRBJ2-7,CASRASGTAAYEQYF
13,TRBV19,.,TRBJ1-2,CASRSTGSYGYTF
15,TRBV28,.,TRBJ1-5,CASREDGNSNQPQHF
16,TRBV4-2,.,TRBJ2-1,CASSQVRWEGGGEQFF
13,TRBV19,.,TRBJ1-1,CASRDQGYTEAFF
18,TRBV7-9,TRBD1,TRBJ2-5,CASSLSPNRDRYQETQYF
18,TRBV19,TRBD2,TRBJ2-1,CASSIRGTSGRAYNEQFF
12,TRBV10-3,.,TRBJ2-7,CATRDSAYEQYF
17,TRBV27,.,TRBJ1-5,CASSTNDRIHSNQPQHF
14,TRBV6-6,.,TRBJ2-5,CASSYSGRGETQYF
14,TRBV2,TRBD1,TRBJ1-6,CASVRRDRGSPLHF
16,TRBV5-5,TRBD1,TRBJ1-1,CASSLLAGQMNTEAFF
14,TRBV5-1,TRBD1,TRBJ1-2,CASSFQGAAYGYTF
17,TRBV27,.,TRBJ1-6,CASSSPGEGGSNSPLHF
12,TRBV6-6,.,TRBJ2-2,CASSQETGELFF
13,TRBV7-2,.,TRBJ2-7,CASSQGRYYEQYF
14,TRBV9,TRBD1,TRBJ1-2,CASSVEGDRGGYTF
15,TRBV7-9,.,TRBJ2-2,CASSPGTTNTGELFF
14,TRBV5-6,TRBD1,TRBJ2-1,CASIGTGGFNEQFF
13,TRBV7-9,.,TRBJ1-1,CASSLGGGDEAFF
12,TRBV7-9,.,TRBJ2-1,CASSFSAEGQFF
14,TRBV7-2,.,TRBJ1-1,CASSRDRLATEAFF